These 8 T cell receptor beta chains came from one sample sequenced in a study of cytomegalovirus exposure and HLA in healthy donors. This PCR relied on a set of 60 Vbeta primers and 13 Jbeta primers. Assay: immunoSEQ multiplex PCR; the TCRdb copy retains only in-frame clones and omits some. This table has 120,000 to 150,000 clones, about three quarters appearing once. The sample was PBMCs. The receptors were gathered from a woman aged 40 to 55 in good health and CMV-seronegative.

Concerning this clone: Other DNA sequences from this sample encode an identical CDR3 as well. The CDR3 loop reads CASSFGGSNQPQHF. In DNA, the CDR3 is TGTGCCAGCAGTTTTGGGGGCAGCAATCAGCCCCAGCATTTT. The rearrangement joins TRBV27 to TRBJ1-5; D possibly corresponds to TRBD1 (6 bases). The CDR3 runs to 14 residues. The V end lost 3 bases, the J end lost 1 base, and 7 bases lay between the germline ends. Germline V gives CDR1 MNHEY, CDR2 SMNVEV (reference sequence).

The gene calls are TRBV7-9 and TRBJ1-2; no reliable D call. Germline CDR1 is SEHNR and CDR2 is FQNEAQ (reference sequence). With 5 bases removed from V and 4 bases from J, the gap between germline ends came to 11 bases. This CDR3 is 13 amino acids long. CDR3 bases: TGTGCCAGCAGCCAAGCGTCCTTCTATGGCTACACCTTC. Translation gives CASSQASFYGYTF. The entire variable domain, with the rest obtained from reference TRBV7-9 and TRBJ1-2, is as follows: DTGVSQNPRHKITKRGQNVTFRCDPISEHNRLYWYRQTLGQGPEFLTYFQNEAQLEKSRLLSDRFSAERPKGSFSTLEIQRTEQGDSAMYLCASSQASFYGYTFGSGTRLTVV.

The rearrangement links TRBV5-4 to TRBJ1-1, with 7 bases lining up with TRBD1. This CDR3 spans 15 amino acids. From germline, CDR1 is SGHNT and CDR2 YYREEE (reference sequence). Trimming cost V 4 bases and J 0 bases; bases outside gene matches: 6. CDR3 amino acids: CASSRQGPLNTEAFF. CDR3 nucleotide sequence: TGTGCCAGCAGCAGACAGGGACCCTTGAACACTGAAGCTTTCTTT.

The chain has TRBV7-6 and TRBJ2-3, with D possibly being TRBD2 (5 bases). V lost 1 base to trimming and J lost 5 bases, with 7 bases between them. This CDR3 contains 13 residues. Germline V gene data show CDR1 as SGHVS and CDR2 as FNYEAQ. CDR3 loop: CASSLVEGDTQYF. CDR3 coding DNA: TGTGCCAGCAGCTTAGTAGAGGGAGATACGCAGTATTTT.

The CDR3 reads CASSPNEISRGVTF. In DNA, the CDR3 is TGTGCCAGCAGCCCAAACGAAATTAGTCGCGGGGTCACCTTC. V and J are TRBV7-6 and TRBJ1-2; D uncertain. Trimming cost V 5 bases and J 13 bases, with 23 bases left between them. The CDR3 is made up of 14 amino acids. Germline CDR1 and CDR2: SGHVS and FNYEAQ. The full variable domain, with the rest looked up from reference TRBV7-6 and TRBJ1-2, is GAGVSQSPRYKVTKRGQDVALRCDPISGHVSLYWYRQALGQGPEFLTYFNYEAQQDKSGLPNDRFSAERPEGSISTLTIQRTEQRDSAMYRCASSPNEISRGVTFGSGTRLTVV.

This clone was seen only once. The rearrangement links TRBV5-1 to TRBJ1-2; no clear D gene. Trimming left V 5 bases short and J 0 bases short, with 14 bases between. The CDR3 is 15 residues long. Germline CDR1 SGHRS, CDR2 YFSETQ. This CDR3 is CASREELGTNYGYTF. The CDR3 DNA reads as TGCGCCAGCAGGGAGGAGTTAGGGACTAACTATGGCTACACCTTC.

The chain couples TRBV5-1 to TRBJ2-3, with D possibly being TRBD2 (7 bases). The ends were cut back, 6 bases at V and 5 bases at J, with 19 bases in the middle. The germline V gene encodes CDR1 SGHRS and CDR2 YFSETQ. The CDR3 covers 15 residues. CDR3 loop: CASNQGGGGGDTQYF. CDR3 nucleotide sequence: TGCGCCAGCAACCAGGGAGGGGGTGGCGGAGATACGCAGTATTTT.

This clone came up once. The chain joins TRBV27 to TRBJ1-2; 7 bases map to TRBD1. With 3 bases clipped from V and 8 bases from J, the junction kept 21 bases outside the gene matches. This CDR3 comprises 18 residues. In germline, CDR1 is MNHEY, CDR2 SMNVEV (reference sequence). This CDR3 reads CASSFGSFQGQRQRGYTF. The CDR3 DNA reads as TGTGCCAGCAGTTTTGGTTCATTTCAGGGACAGCGGCAACGGGGCTACACCTTC.